This T cell receptor (beta chain) originates from a study of blood T cell repertoires in COVID-19. This CDR3 contains 17 residues. Here immunoSEQ multiplex PCR was the method, and the copy in TCRdb shows in-frame clones only, minus some. The table shows nearly 250,000 clones, with approximately 85% occurring only once. The chain joins TRBV21-1 to TRBJ1-4; TRBD1, the table's D call, lacks a check against the DNA. TRBV21-1 is deemed a pseudogene. This receptor was identified in a woman aged 45-59 years with acute COVID-19. The sequencing sample was made of PBMCs or T cells enriched from blood (not recorded which). The CDR3 is CASRNLSGGQGAKKLFF. The DNA for the CDR3 is TGTGCCAGCCGGAACTTATCCGGGGGACAGGGGGCGAAAAAACTGTTTTTT.